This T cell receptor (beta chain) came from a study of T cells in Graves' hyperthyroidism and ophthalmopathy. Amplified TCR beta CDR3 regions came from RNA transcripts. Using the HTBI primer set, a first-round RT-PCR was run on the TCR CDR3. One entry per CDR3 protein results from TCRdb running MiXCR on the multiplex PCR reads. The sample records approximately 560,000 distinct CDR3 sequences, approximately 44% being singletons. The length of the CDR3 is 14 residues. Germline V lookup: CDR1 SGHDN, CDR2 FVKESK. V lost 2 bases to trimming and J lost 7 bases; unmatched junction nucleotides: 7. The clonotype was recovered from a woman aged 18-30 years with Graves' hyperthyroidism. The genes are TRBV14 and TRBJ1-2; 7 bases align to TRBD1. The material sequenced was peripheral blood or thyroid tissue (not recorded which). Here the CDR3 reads CASSQTGAIGGYTF. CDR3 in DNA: TGTGCCAGCAGCCAAACAGGGGCTATTGGTGGCTACACCTTC.